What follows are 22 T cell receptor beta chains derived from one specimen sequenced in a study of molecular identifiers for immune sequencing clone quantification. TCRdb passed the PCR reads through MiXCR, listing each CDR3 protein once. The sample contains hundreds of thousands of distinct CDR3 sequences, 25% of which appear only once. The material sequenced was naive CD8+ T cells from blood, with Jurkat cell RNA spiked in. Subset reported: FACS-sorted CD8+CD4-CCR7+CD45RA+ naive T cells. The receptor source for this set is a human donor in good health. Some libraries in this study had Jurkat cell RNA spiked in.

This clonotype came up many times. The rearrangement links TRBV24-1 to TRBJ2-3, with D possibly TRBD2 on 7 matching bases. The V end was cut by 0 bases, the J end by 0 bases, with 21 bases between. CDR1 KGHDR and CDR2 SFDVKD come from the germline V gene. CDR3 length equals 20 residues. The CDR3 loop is CATSDLPRQGGAGSTDTQYF. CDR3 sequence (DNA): TGTGCCACCAGTGATTTGCCGCGTCAAGGGGGGGCCGGTAGCACAGATACGCAGTATTTT.

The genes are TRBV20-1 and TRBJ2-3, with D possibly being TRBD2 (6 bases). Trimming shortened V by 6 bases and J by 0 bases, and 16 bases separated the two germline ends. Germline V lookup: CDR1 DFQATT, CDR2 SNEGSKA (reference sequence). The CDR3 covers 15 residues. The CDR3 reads CSAPRTKISTDTQYF. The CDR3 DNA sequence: TGCAGTGCGCCGCGGACTAAGATTAGCACAGATACGCAGTATTTT.

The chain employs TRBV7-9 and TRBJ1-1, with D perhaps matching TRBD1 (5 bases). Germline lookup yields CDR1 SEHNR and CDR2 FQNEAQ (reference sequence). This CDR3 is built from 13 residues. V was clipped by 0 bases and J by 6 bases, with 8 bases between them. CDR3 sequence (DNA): TGTGCCAGCAGCTTAGCGCCGGGGCCTGAAGCTTTCTTT. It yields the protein CASSLAPGPEAFF.

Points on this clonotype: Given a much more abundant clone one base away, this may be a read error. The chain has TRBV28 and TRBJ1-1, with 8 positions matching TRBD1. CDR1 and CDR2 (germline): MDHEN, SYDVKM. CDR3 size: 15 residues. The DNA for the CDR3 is TGTGCCGGCAGTACCGCAGGGGGCGGATTAAGGGGAGCTTTCTTT. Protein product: CAGSTAGGGLRGAFF.

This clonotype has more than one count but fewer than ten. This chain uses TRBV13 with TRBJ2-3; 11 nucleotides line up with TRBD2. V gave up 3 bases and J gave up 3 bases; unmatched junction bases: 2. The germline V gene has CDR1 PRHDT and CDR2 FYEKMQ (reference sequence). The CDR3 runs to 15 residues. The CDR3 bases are TGTGCCAGCAGCTTTTGGACTAGCGGGACAGATACGCAGTATTTT. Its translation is CASSFWTSGTDTQYF. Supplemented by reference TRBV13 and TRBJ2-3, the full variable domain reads AAGVIQSPRHLIKEKRETATLKCYPIPRHDTVYWYQQGPGQDPQFLISFYEKMQSDKGSIPDRFSAQQFSDYHSELNMSSLELGDSALYFCASSFWTSGTDTQYFGPGTRLTVL.

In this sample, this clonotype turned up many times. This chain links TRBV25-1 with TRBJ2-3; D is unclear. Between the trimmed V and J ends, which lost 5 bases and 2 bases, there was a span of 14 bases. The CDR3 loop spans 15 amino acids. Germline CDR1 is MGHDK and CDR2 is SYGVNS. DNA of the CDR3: TGTGCCAGCAGTCAAATTATGGCTAACACAGATACGCAGTATTTT. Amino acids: CASSQIMANTDTQYF.

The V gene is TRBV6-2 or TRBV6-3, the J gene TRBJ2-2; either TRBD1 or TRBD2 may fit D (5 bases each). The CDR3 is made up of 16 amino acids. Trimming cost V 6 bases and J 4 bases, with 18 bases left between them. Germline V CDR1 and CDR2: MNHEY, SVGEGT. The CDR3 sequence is CASSPPDWGSTGELFF. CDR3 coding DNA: TGTGCCAGCAGCCCTCCGGACTGGGGCTCCACCGGGGAGCTGTTTTTT.

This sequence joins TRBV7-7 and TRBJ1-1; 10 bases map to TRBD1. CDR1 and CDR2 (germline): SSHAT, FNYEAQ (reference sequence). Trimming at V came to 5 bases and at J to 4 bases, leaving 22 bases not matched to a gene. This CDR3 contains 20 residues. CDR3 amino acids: CASSPLTGPGQGIIGTEAFF. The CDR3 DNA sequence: TGTGCCAGCAGCCCTCTAACTGGACCGGGACAGGGGATTATAGGCACTGAAGCTTTCTTT. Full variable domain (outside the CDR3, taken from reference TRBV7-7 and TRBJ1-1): GAGVSQSPRYKVTKRGQDVTLRCDPISSHATLYWYQQALGQGPEFLTYFNYEAQPDKSGLPSDRFSAERPEGSISTLTIQRTEQRDSAMYRCASSPLTGPGQGIIGTEAFFGQGTRLTVV.

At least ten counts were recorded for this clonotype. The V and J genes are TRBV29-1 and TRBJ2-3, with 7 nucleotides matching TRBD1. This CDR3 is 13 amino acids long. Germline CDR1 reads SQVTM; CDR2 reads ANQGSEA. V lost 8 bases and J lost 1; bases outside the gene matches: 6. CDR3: CSYRGQGTDTQYF. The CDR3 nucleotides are TGCAGCTACAGGGGTCAGGGCACAGATACGCAGTATTTT.

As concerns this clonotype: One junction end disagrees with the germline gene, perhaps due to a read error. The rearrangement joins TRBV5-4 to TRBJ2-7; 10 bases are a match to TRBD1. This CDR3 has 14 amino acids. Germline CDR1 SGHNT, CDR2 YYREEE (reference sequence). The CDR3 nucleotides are TGTACCAGCAGCTCCGGGACAGGGGTGTCCGAGCAGTACTTC. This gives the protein CTSSSGTGVSEQYF.

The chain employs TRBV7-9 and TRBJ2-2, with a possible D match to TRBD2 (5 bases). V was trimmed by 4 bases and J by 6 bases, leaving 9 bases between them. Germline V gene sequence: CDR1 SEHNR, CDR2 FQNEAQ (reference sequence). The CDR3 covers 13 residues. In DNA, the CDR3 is TGTGCCAGCAGCTCCGAGAGGGCCGGGGAGCTGTTTTTT. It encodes CASSSERAGELFF.

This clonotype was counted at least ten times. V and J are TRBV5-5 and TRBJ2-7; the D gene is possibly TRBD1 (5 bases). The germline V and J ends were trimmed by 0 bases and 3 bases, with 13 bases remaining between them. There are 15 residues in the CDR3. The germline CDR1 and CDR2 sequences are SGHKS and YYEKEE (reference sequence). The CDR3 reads CASSLDRQGIYEQYF. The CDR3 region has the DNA TGTGCCAGCAGCTTGGATCGGCAGGGAATCTACGAGCAGTACTTC.

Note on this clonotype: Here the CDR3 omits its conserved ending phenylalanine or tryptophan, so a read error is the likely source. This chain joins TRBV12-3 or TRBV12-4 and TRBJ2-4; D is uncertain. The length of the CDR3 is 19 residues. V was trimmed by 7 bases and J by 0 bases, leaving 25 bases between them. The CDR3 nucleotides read TGTGCCAGCACTCAAAGCGCCAGCACGGCGCGAGCAGCCAAAAACATTCAGTACTCC. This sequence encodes CASTQSASTARAAKNIQYS.

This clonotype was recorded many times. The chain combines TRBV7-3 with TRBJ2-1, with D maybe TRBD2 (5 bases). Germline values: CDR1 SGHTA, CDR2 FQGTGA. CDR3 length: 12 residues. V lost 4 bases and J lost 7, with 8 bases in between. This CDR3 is CASSSDFNEQFF. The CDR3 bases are TGTGCCAGCAGCTCGGACTTTAATGAGCAGTTCTTC. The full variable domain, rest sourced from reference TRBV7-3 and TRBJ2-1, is GAGVSQTPSNKVTEKGKYVELRCDPISGHTALYWYRQSLGQGPEFLIYFQGTGAADDSGLPNDRFFAVRPEGSVSTLKIQRTERGDSAVYLCASSSDFNEQFFGPGTRLTVL.

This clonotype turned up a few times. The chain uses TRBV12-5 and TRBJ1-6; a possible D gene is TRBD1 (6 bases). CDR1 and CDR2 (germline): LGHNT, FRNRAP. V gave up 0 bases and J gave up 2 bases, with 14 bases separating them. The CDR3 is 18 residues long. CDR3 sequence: CASGLVPTGMAYNSPLHF. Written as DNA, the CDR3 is TGTGCTAGTGGTTTGGTCCCTACAGGGATGGCCTATAATTCACCCCTCCACTTT. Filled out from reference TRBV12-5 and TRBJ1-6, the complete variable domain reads DARVTQTPRHKVTEMGQEVTMRCQPILGHNTVFWYRQTMMQGLELLAYFRNRAPLDDSGMPKDRFSAEMPDATLATLKIQPSEPRDSAVYFCASGLVPTGMAYNSPLHFGNGTRLTVT.

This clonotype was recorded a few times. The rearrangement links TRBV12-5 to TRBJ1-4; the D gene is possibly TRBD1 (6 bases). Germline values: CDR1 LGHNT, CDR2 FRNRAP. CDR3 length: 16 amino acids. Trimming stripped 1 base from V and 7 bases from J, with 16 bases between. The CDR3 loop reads CASGLDHGGSFEKLFF. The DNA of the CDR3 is TGTGCTAGTGGTTTGGACCATGGGGGCTCTTTTGAAAAACTGTTTTTT.

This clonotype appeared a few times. The chain's CDR3 is CASSLIGYDTEAFF. CDR3 in DNA: TGTGCCAGCAGTTTGATCGGATACGACACTGAAGCTTTCTTT. The chain is built from TRBV27 and TRBJ1-1, with no clear D. Trimming stripped 3 bases from V and 3 bases from J, with 11 bases between. This CDR3 region has 14 residues. Germline V gene lookup returns CDR1 MNHEY and CDR2 SMNVEV (reference sequence).

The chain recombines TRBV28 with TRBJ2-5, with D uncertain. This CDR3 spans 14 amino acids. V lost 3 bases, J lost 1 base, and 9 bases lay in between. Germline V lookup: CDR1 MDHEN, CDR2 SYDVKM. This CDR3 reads CASSFRHPQETQYF. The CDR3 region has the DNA TGTGCCAGCAGTTTCAGACACCCCCAAGAGACCCAGTACTTC.

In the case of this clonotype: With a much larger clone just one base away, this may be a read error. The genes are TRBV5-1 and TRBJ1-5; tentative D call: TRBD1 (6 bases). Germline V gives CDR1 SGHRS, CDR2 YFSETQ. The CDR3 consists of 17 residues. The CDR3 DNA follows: TGCGCCAGCAGCCACGCGACAGGCCCCTATAGCAATCAGCCCCACCATTTT. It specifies CASSHATGPYSNQPHHF.

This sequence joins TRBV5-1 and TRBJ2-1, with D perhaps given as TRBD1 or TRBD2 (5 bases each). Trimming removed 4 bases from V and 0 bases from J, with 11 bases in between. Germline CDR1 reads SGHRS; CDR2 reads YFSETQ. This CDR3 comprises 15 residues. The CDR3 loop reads CASSPGANSYNEQFF. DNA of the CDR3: TGCGCCAGCAGCCCCGGGGCCAACTCCTACAATGAGCAGTTCTTC.

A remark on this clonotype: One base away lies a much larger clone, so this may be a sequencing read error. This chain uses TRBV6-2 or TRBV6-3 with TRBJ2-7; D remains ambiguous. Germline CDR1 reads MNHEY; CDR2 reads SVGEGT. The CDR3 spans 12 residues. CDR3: CVSEDLQREQYF. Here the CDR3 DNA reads TGTGTATCAGAGGATCTTCAGCGCGAGCAGTACTTC.

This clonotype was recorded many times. The chain's CDR3 is CASSLLDTLEQYF. Here the CDR3 DNA reads TGTGCCAGCAGTTTATTGGACACCCTCGAGCAGTACTTC. This chain links TRBV12-3 or TRBV12-4 with TRBJ2-7; maybe TRBD1 (5 bases). Trimming removed 2 bases from V and 6 bases from J, with 11 bases in between. The CDR3 contains 13 residues.